Reported below is one TCR beta chain. The specificity of this receptor is unknown. The record has no base qualities; no much larger clone is one base away. This entry is derived from a study of CD8 T cells in ankylosing spondylitis (dated by TCRdb to the late 2010s). For the study in its entirety: T cell receptor beta repertoires were profiled in healthy donors and ankylosing spondylitis patients so that disease-linked TCR variants could be found. The full study cohort was made up of about two dozen ankylosing spondylitis patients and approximately 100 healthy donors. Peripheral blood samples were taken, and synovial fluid was additionally collected from ankylosing spondylitis patients.

General conclusions and limits of the study: Some motif variants were previously reported in synovial fluid and blood of reactive arthritis patients, suggesting common disease-initiation mechanisms. According to the report, matched synovial fluid samples from ankylosing spondylitis patients were significantly enriched for the disease-linked clones. In peripheral blood, the disease-linked clones were found at relatively low frequencies and had a CD8+ phenotype. Blood from ankylosing spondylitis patients appeared to be characterized by a TCR beta motif made up of about 8 highly homologous amino acid variants.

TCRdb records Illumina HiSeq 2500 as the sequencer. TCR beta libraries were prepared by quantitative 5'-RACE with molecular barcodes. In the paper's pipeline: A new computational method, built on a probabilistic model of VDJ rearrangement, was used to identify disease-linked TCR variants. The public reads were run again by TCRdb, first through fastp at Q25 and then through MiXCR, and only productive beta chains were kept. Identical CDR3 proteins give one entry, which carries the most common genes and DNA. The authors' filters were not applied to this entry. The sample records 400,000 or so distinct CDR3 sequences, 26% of which are singletons. The ten most abundant clones make up under 0.9% of the sample. CDR1 and CDR2 were assigned from the germline V gene (reference sequence) as SSHAT and FNYEAQ. Deletion took 2 bases off V and 9 bases off J, with a span of 13 bases between the germline ends. The CDR3 starts with the cysteine, ends with the phenylalanine, and has 14 residues. Of all the DNA, just the CDR3 is kept, 42 bases in frame from base 1.

Rearrangement joined TRBV7-7 to TRBJ1-4; the best D guess is TRBD1, with 5 bases matching. The TCR originated in a male donor with ankylosing spondylitis. The sequenced sample consisted of blood, either unsorted or a sorted T cell fraction (not recorded which). The DNA sequence follows: TGTGCCAGCAGCTTAACATTAGCGGACAAAAAACTGTTTTTT. This codes for CASSLTLADKKLFF.